A single sample is the source of the 19 T cell receptor beta chains below, sequenced in a study of response to subunit inactivated influenza vaccine. TCRdb re-derived calls from the RT-PCR reads in MiXCR, one entry per CDR3 protein. The sample records about 520,000 distinct CDR3 sequences, about 25% being singletons. Specimen: CD4+ T cells sorted from PBMCs, collected roughly 5 days after vaccination. The receptor set was obtained from a man aged 45-60 years who received an inactivated influenza vaccine.

The CDR3 nucleotides are TGTGCCAGCAGCGTAGAGATCGGGACGGGAGAGCAGTACTTC. Translating gives CASSVEIGTGEQYF. The chain is built from TRBV9 and TRBJ2-7; D may be TRBD1 or TRBD2 (5 bases each). There are 14 residues in the CDR3. Trimming cost V 0 bases and J 7 bases, with 14 bases left between them. Germline assignment: CDR1 SGDLS and CDR2 YYNGEE.

This clonotype was detected a few times. The chain is built from TRBV20-1 and TRBJ1-1; D not resolved. The germline V gene has CDR1 DFQATT and CDR2 SNEGSKA (reference sequence). The V end was cut by 2 bases, the J end by 5 bases, with 12 bases between. The CDR3 extends over 13 amino acids. CDR3 nucleotides: TGCAGTGCTAGAATTGGGGTTGAAACTGAAGCTTTCTTT. It translates to CSARIGVETEAFF.

This clonotype was detected a few times. The chain links TRBV5-1 to TRBJ2-2, with 7 bases matching TRBD1. V gave up 0 bases and J gave up 5 bases; unmatched junction bases: 4. CDR1 and CDR2 from the germline V gene are SGHRS and YFSETQ. The CDR3 spans 15 residues. Here the CDR3 reads CASSLDRGLTGELFF. CDR3 bases: TGCGCCAGCAGCTTGGACAGGGGCCTTACCGGGGAGCTGTTTTTT.

This chain links TRBV7-2 with TRBJ1-1, with a weak D call TRBD1 (5 bases). The germline gives CDR1 SGHTA, CDR2 FQGNSA. The ends were cut back, 1 base at V and 6 bases at J, with 15 bases in the middle. This CDR3 spans 15 amino acids. CDR3 residues: CASSLGGANKAEAFF. For the CDR3, the DNA is TGTGCCAGCAGCTTAGGTGGGGCCAACAAGGCTGAAGCTTTCTTT.

This clonotype turned up a few times. This rearrangement joins TRBV12-3 or TRBV12-4 to TRBJ1-6; D possibly corresponds to TRBD1 (5 bases). The CDR3 has 16 residues. Between the trimmed V and J ends, which lost 3 bases and 8 bases, there was a span of 17 bases. The CDR3 loop is CASSFSPPGLYSPLHF. The CDR3 nucleotides are TGTGCCAGCAGTTTTAGCCCACCGGGACTCTATTCACCCCTCCACTTT.

This clonotype was observed a few times. The chain uses TRBV7-2 and TRBJ1-2, with a possible D match to TRBD1 (6 bases). The germline V gene encodes CDR1 SGHTA and CDR2 FQGNSA. The V and J ends lost 5 bases and 4 bases respectively, with 11 bases between them. The CDR3 has 13 residues. DNA for the CDR3: TGTGCCAGCAGCGCCGGACAGACCTATGGCTACACCTTC. Translation: CASSAGQTYGYTF.

The J gene is TRBJ2-2, the V gene TRBV29-1; TRBD1 agrees at 8 bases. Trimming took 8 bases from V and 1 from J; bases not matched to a gene: 9. The CDR3 is 15 residues long. Germline assignment: CDR1 SQVTM and CDR2 ANQGSEA. The chain's CDR3 is CSSTLGTGNTGELFF. The CDR3 coding sequence is TGCAGCTCGACGCTCGGGACAGGGAACACCGGGGAGCTGTTTTTT.

The V and J genes are TRBV6-1 and TRBJ2-7; D is possibly TRBD1 (6 bases). CDR1 is MNHNS, CDR2 SASEGT, per germline. CDR3 length equals 16 residues. V lost 3 bases, J lost 4 bases, and 19 bases lay in between. The CDR3 reads CASSDGVRGVRYEQYF. CDR3 nucleotides: TGTGCCAGCAGTGACGGGGTCAGGGGAGTCCGGTACGAGCAGTACTTC.

The chain joins TRBV7-2 to TRBJ2-7; D possibly uses TRBD1 or TRBD2 (5 bases each). Trimming removed 5 bases at V and 2 bases at J, with 16 bases between. The germline gives CDR1 SGHTA, CDR2 FQGNSA. CDR3 size: 15 residues. This chain's CDR3 is CASSETGTSTYEQYF. CDR3 bases: TGTGCCAGCAGCGAAACGGGGACGTCAACCTACGAGCAGTACTTC.

CDR3 sequence: CASSLSVGANEQYF. In nucleotides, the CDR3 is TGTGCCAGCAGTTTATCCGTGGGTGCTAACGAGCAGTACTTC. V is TRBV27 and J is TRBJ2-7; D ambiguous. The germline V and J ends were trimmed by 0 bases and 5 bases, with 11 bases remaining between them. CDR3 length equals 14 residues. Looked up from germline, CDR1 is MNHEY and CDR2 is SMNVEV (reference sequence).

This clonotype appeared a few times. V usage is TRBV6-2 or TRBV6-3 and J usage is TRBJ2-2; D is ambiguous. This CDR3 region has 13 residues. V lost 3 bases to trimming and J lost 4 bases, with 6 bases between them. Germline V CDR1 and CDR2: MNHEY, SVGEGT. CDR3 nucleotide sequence: TGTGCCAGCAGTTATCTGGGCACCGGGGAGCTGTTTTTT. It translates to CASSYLGTGELFF.

This clonotype was seen a handful of times. This chain uses TRBV10-3 with TRBJ2-1; 10 bases map to TRBD1. V shed 3 bases, J shed 5 bases, and the junction held 10 bases outside the gene matches. The germline CDR1 and CDR2 sequences are ENHRY and SYGVKD. The CDR3 is 17 residues long. This CDR3 reads CAISDGLGQGQNNEQFF. The CDR3 DNA sequence: TGTGCCATCAGTGATGGGTTGGGACAGGGGCAGAACAATGAGCAGTTCTTC.

This clonotype was counted a few times. V is TRBV19 and J is TRBJ2-1, with a tentative D call TRBD2 (5 bases). This CDR3 contains 18 residues. In germline, CDR1 is LNHDA, CDR2 SQIVND (reference sequence). V dropped 5 bases and J dropped 3 bases, with 23 bases sitting between them. The CDR3 is CASSPHRLGSGYYNEQFF. The CDR3 nucleotides read TGTGCCAGTAGTCCCCACCGTCTGGGGAGCGGATACTACAATGAGCAGTTCTTC.

The table lists this clonotype with a few counts. This sequence joins TRBV5-4 and TRBJ2-5, with unresolved D. Germline loops: CDR1 SGHNT, CDR2 YYREEE (reference sequence). The CDR3 extends over 12 amino acids. Trimming took off 7 bases at V and 5 bases at J, with 12 bases between the two ends. The CDR3 region is CASGTARETQYF. The CDR3 nucleotides read TGTGCCAGCGGAACGGCGAGGGAGACCCAGTACTTC.

This clonotype was seen more than once but under ten times. This chain uses TRBV6-5 with TRBJ2-7; tentatively, D is TRBD2 (7 bases). The germline CDR1 and CDR2 sequences are MNHEY and SVGAGI. Trimming took off 0 bases at V and 6 bases at J, with 15 bases between the two ends. The length of the CDR3 is 15 residues. The CDR3 nucleotides are TGTGCCAGCAGTTACTCGACGTCGGGGGGCCGCGAGCAGTACTTC. Protein: CASSYSTSGGREQYF.

Remarks on this clonotype: The conserved phenylalanine or tryptophan is not found at the CDR3 terminus, so this likely reflects a read error. This sequence joins TRBV5-5 and TRBJ2-7, with D hard to call. Deletions cut 0 bases from V and 0 bases from J, with 10 bases between. Germline V gives CDR1 SGHKS, CDR2 YYEKEE (reference sequence). The length of the CDR3 is 15 residues. In nucleotides, the CDR3 is TGTGCCAGCAGCTTGGTCACGGTAAGCTCCTACGAGCAGTACTTA. Amino acid sequence: CASSLVTVSSYEQYL.

This sequence joins TRBV6-5 and TRBJ1-3; a possible D gene is TRBD1 (5 bases). CDR1 is MNHEY and CDR2 is SVGAGI in the germline V gene. Trimming removed 2 bases from V and 0 bases from J, with 11 bases in between. This CDR3 comprises 16 residues. Here the CDR3 DNA reads TGTGCCAGCAGTTACCGGGAAGACAGCTCTGGAAACACCATATATTTT. Encoded protein: CASSYREDSSGNTIYF.

In this sample, this clonotype turned up many times. This sequence joins TRBV3-1 and TRBJ2-4; D is ambiguous. V lost 4 bases, J lost 7 bases, and 8 bases lay in between. The CDR3 consists of 12 residues. From germline, CDR1 is LGHDT and CDR2 YNNKEL (reference sequence). The CDR3 bases are TGTGCCAGCAGCCGAGACCGCAACATTCAGTACTTC. It yields the protein CASSRDRNIQYF.

This clonotype was counted only a few times. The chain uses TRBV12-3 or TRBV12-4 and TRBJ2-1; 8 bases agree with TRBD2. The CDR3 is 16 residues long. V dropped 6 bases and J dropped 6; count of bases not matched to a gene: 13. The CDR3 region is CASSPTAGRGGNEQFF. The CDR3 DNA sequence: TGTGCCAGCAGCCCCACTGCCGGGAGGGGAGGCAATGAGCAGTTCTTC.